Given below is one T cell receptor beta chain in context. No antigen is known for it. This record belongs to a study of monozygotic twins with inflammatory bowel disease. The study's findings and limits: Sharing of clonotypes with others was lower in IBD patients than in healthy twins, and this was especially so with disease activity.

This CDR3 has 15 residues. Germline loops: CDR1 MNHNS, CDR2 SASEGT. Total RNA amounting to 3500 ng went into each TCR library. During cDNA synthesis, UMIs that each contained a 6-nucleotide sample barcode were added by means of template switching. TCRdb reprocessed the 5' RACE reads and reports one entry per CDR3 protein, with no DNA. The sample table sets out over 110,000 distinct CDR3 sequences. This clonotype originated in a human donor with ulcerative colitis or Crohn's disease, or a healthy co-twin of an affected twin (not recorded which). The J gene is TRBJ1-2, the V gene TRBV6-1. Sequencing was done on a sample of blood. CDR3 sequence: CASSDLNSPRNGYTF.